The sequence of this T cell receptor beta chain was determined in a study of T cells in Graves' hyperthyroidism and ophthalmopathy. Study summary: Before treatment of any kind, peripheral blood was taken at initial diagnosis.

This clonotype was observed many times. What was amplified from RNA transcripts were TCR beta CDR3 regions. The TCR CDR3 first-round RT-PCR relied on the HTBI primer set. Using its own MiXCR run on the multiplex PCR reads, TCRdb lists one record per CDR3 protein. In the table there are fewer than 750,000 distinct CDR3 sequences, approximately 15% of which are singletons. Patients with uncontrolled infections, other autoimmune diseases, pregnancy or lactation were excluded. Clinicians diagnosed patients from clinical symptoms, serum thyroxine and TRAb, thyroid ultrasound and orbital computed tomography. This sample holds PBMCs from 8.5 to 10 ml fresh peripheral blood. The germline V gene has CDR1 LGHNA and CDR2 YNFKEQ. V shed 1 base, J shed 3 bases, and the junction held 4 bases outside the gene matches. The CDR3 consists of 15 residues.

Material for sequencing was blood. The clonotype originates from a woman aged 35 to 49 with Graves' ophthalmopathy. This sequence joins TRBV4-2 and TRBJ1-2, with TRBD1 matching over 8 bases. CDR3 DNA: TGTGCCAGCAGCCAAGGGACAGGGAACGACTATGGCTACACCTTC. Translation: CASSQGTGNDYGYTF.